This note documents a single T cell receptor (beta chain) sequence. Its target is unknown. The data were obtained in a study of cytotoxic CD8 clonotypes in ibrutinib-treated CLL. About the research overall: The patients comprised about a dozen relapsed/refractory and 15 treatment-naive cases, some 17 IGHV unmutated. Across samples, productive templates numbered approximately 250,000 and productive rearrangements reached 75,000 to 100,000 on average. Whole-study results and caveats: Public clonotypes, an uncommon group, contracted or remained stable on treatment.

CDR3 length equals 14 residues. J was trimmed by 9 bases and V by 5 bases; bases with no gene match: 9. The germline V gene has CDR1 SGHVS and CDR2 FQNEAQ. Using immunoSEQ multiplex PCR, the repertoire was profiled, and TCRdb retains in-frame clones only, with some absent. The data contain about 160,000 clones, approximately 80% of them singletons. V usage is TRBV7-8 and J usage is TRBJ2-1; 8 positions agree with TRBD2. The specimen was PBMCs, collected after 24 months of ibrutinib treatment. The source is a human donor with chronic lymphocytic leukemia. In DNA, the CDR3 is TGTGCCAGCAGCCCCGGTGTACTAGCGGTTGAGCAGTTCTTC. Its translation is CASSPGVLAVEQFF.